This T cell receptor (beta chain) was documented in a study of naive and memory T cell subsets. Study conclusions and caveats: Over 85% of naive TCR sequences appeared only once, unlike memory subsets. Possibly reflecting memory cells re-expressing CD45RA, a few larger clonotypes occurred in naive repertoires, especially CD8.

Trimming stripped 3 bases from V and 6 bases from J, with 6 bases between. Per the germline V gene, CDR1 is PRHDT and CDR2 is FYEKMQ (reference sequence). This CDR3 has 13 amino acids. This clonotype turned up a few times. Its specificity is unknown. Both TRBC1 and TRBC2 were covered by a beta constant-region primer of two equimolar oligonucleotides. Four rounds of PCR amplified the ligated cDNA using nested alpha and beta constant-region primers plus SP2. TCRdb re-called the UMI-ligation and nested PCR reads through MiXCR, storing one row per CDR3 protein. The sample has approximately 90,000 distinct CDR3 sequences; about 10% are singletons. CMV status came from CD4+ IFNgamma after overnight CMV lysate stimulation. Four subsets defined by CD45RA and CD27 were sorted after CD3, CD4, CD8 and live/dead staining.

This sequence joins TRBV13 and TRBJ1-6, with no clear D. The specimen was naive CD4+ T cells from blood. The TCR sequence derives from a human donor in good health. The CDR3, as DNA: TGTGCCAGCAGCTTTGATGTTAATTCACCCCTCCACTTT. Protein product: CASSFDVNSPLHF.